This note documents a single TCR beta chain sequence. Measured with immunoSEQ multiplex PCR; TCRdb has only the in-frame clones, and not every one. The sample records roughly 150,000 clones, around 90% being singletons. In germline, CDR1 is SNHLY, CDR2 FYNNEI. J was trimmed by 7 bases and V by 3 bases; bases with no gene match: 2. This CDR3 comprises 14 residues. This entry belongs to a study of cytomegalovirus exposure and HLA in healthy donors. Sequencing used PBMCs. The clonotype comes from a woman under 30 in good health and CMV-seropositive. The J gene is TRBJ2-1, the V gene TRBV2; TRBD1 agrees at 11 bases. This CDR3 reads CASSDWDRGNEQFF. The DNA for the CDR3 is TGTGCCAGCAGTGACTGGGACAGGGGGAATGAGCAGTTCTTC.